Shown below are 30 T cell receptor beta chains from a single sample sequenced in a study of cytomegalovirus exposure and HLA in healthy donors. With 60 Vbeta and 13 Jbeta primers, the PCR was carried out. Generated by immunoSEQ multiplex PCR, the TCRdb table keeps only in-frame clones and is missing some. Here the sample spans more than 60,000 clones, 65% to 75% being singletons. Sequenced material: PBMCs. Every receptor here comes from a man aged 35 to 55 in good health and CMV-seropositive.

The chain is built from TRBV7-6 and TRBJ1-5; 7 nucleotides match TRBD1. The CDR3 extends over 19 amino acids. The V gene end was trimmed by 1 base and the J gene end by 0 bases; junction bases not matched to a gene: 12. Germline V lookup: CDR1 SGHVS, CDR2 FNYEAQ. CDR3 DNA: TGTGCCAGCAGCTTAGGGGGGACAGTCTCTCCAGGTAGCAATCAGCCCCAGCATTTT. As protein: CASSLGGTVSPGSNQPQHF. Full variable domain (missing parts from reference TRBV7-6 and TRBJ1-5): GAGVSQSPRYKVTKRGQDVALRCDPISGHVSLYWYRQALGQGPEFLTYFNYEAQQDKSGLPNDRFSAERPEGSISTLTIQRTEQRDSAMYRCASSLGGTVSPGSNQPQHFGDGTRLSIL.

The J gene is TRBJ2-7, the V gene TRBV5-4; possibly TRBD2 for D (6 bases). Trimming took off 3 bases at V and 0 bases at J, with 7 bases between the two ends. The CDR3 sequence is 13 residues long. CDR1 is SGHNT and CDR2 is YYREEE in the germline V gene (reference sequence). CDR3 sequence reads: CASSSGVSYEQYF. The CDR3 nucleotides are TGTGCCAGCAGCTCGGGGGTCTCCTACGAGCAGTACTTC.

The table lists this clone with a few counts. The chain is built from TRBV18 and TRBJ2-7, with 7 positions matching TRBD1. V lost 2 bases to trimming and J lost 3 bases; unmatched junction nucleotides: 4. Per the germline V gene, CDR1 is KGHSH and CDR2 is LQKENI. This CDR3 region has 14 residues. The CDR3 sequence: CASSPLRQGYEQYF. The CDR3, as DNA: TGTGCCAGCTCACCATTGAGACAGGGCTACGAGCAGTACTTC. The variable domain in full, with the rest retrieved from reference TRBV18 and TRBJ2-7, is NAGVMQNPRHLVRRRGQEARLRCSPMKGHSHVYWYRQLPEEGLKFMVYLQKENIIDESGMPKERFSAEFPKEGPSILRIQQVVRGDSAAYFCASSPLRQGYEQYFGPGTRLTVT.

The gene calls are TRBV15 and TRBJ2-5, with D tentatively TRBD1 (5 bases). Germline V gene data show CDR1 as LNHNV and CDR2 as YYDKDF (reference sequence). Trimming removed 0 bases at V and 9 bases at J, with 11 bases between. This CDR3 spans 13 amino acids. The CDR3 is CATSRDPGQAQYF. The CDR3 nucleotides read TGTGCCACCAGCAGAGATCCAGGGCAGGCCCAGTACTTC.

The CDR3, as DNA: TGTGCCAGTAGGGGTATAGGTGCGGATCCAGCCGGCGGGACCCAGTACTTC. As protein: CASRGIGADPAGGTQYF. The chain combines TRBV19 with TRBJ2-5, with D hard to call. V lost 6 bases and J 7 bases, leaving 27 bases between the germline ends. Per the germline V gene, CDR1 is LNHDA and CDR2 is SQIVND (reference sequence). The CDR3 spans 17 residues.

CDR3 coding DNA: TGTGCCAGCTCAGCTGACAGGGAGGACTACGAGCAGTACTTC. Translation gives CASSADREDYEQYF. This sequence joins TRBV18 and TRBJ2-7; D perhaps matches TRBD1 (7 bases). CDR1 and CDR2 (germline): KGHSH, LQKENI. This CDR3 has 14 residues. V dropped 5 bases and J dropped 3 bases, with 14 bases sitting between them.

Remarks on this clone: The junction does not match germline at one end; this may be a read error. V is TRBV7-9 and J is TRBJ2-1; D may be TRBD2 (7 bases). Germline V gene data show CDR1 as SEHNR and CDR2 as FQNEAQ (reference sequence). The CDR3 runs 15 residues. The chain's CDR3 is CASTLISGGRNEQFF. In nucleotides, the CDR3 is TGTGCCAGCACCTTAATATCCGGGGGGCGCAATGAGCAGTTCTTC.

The V call is TRBV28, the J call TRBJ1-2, with 11 bases identical to TRBD1. The CDR3 has 14 amino acids. Germline V gives CDR1 MDHEN, CDR2 SYDVKM. V lost 3 bases, J lost 6 bases, and 3 bases stayed unmatched. CDR3 region: CASSLGDRGNGYTF. CDR3 DNA: TGTGCCAGCAGTTTGGGGGACAGGGGGAATGGCTACACCTTC.

This rearrangement joins TRBV7-6 to TRBJ2-1, with TRBD2 matching over 10 bases. The germline V gene has CDR1 SGHVS and CDR2 FNYEAQ. The CDR3 runs to 14 residues. With V trimmed by 3 bases and J by 4 bases, 0 bases remained unmatched. The CDR3 is CASSLTSGYNEQFF. CDR3 in DNA: TGTGCCAGCAGCTTGACTAGCGGGTACAATGAGCAGTTCTTC.

The genes are TRBV5-4 and TRBJ2-2, with 7 bases lining up with TRBD1. The J segment lost 4 bases and the V segment lost 4 bases, leaving 4 bases of the junction unmatched. The CDR3 runs 14 residues. Germline V CDR1 and CDR2: SGHNT, YYREEE (reference sequence). The CDR3 is CASSPGTVTGELFF. In DNA form, the CDR3 reads TGTGCCAGCAGCCCGGGGACAGTCACCGGGGAGCTGTTTTTT.

The chain is built from TRBV10-3 and TRBJ1-6, with D possibly TRBD1 on 5 matching bases. CDR1 is ENHRY, CDR2 SYGVKD, per germline. The CDR3 sequence is 12 residues long. Between the trimmed V and J ends, which lost 8 bases and 7 bases, there was a span of 9 bases. DNA of the CDR3: TGTGCCATCGGGCAGGGAAATTCACCCCTCCACTTT. It yields the protein CAIGQGNSPLHF.

This clone was detected only once. The genes are TRBV30 and TRBJ2-7; TRBD2 aligns across 11 bases. The length of the CDR3 is 14 residues. Per germline, CDR1 GTSNPN and CDR2 SVGIG (reference sequence). The junction had 7 bases not matched to a gene; V was cut back by 4 bases and J by 5 bases. As DNA, the CDR3 is TGTGCCTGGACCTCAGGGGGACTAGCGGACGAGCAGTACTTC. As protein: CAWTSGGLADEQYF. Using reference TRBV30 and TRBJ2-7 for the parts outside the CDR3, the full variable domain is SQTIHQWPATLVQPVGSPLSLECTVEGTSNPNLYWYRQAAGRGLQLLFYSVGIGQISSEVPQNLSASRPQDRQFILSSKKLLLSDSGFYLCAWTSGGLADEQYFGPGTRLTVT.

This chain uses TRBV4-3 with TRBJ1-4; a weak D match, TRBD1 (6 bases). Trimming took off 3 bases at V and 7 bases at J, with 18 bases between the two ends. The germline CDR1 and CDR2 sequences are LGHNA and YSLEER. The CDR3 loop spans 16 amino acids. This chain's CDR3 is CASSHEGGGRVEKLFF. The CDR3, as DNA: TGCGCCAGCAGCCACGAGGGGGGGGGCAGGGTTGAAAAACTGTTTTTT.

The V and J genes are TRBV6-1 and TRBJ2-7, with 8 positions matching TRBD1. Germline V gives CDR1 MNHNS, CDR2 SASEGT. The CDR3 runs 13 residues. V trimming: 5 bases; J trimming: 6 bases; junction bases outside the gene matches: 6. This chain's CDR3 is CASSLRTGSEQYF. The CDR3 region has the DNA TGTGCCAGCAGTCTACGGACAGGGAGCGAGCAGTACTTC.

J is TRBJ1-4 and V is TRBV15, with 9 nucleotides matching TRBD1. CDR3 length: 16 amino acids. V lost 0 bases to trimming and J lost 4 bases; unmatched junction nucleotides: 3. CDR1 is LNHNV and CDR2 is YYDKDF in the germline V gene (reference sequence). The CDR3 nucleotides read TGTGCCACCAGCAGAGATTGGGGACAGGGTAATGAAAAACTGTTTTTT. It is translated as CATSRDWGQGNEKLFF.

This rearrangement joins TRBV4-1 to TRBJ2-7; D remains unclear. CDR3 length: 15 amino acids. Germline assignment: CDR1 MGHRA and CDR2 YSYEKL. With 0 bases removed from V and 2 bases from J, the gap between germline ends came to 11 bases. CDR3 amino acids: CASSQDLSEPYEQYF. The CDR3 DNA follows: TGCGCCAGCAGCCAAGATTTAAGCGAACCCTACGAGCAGTACTTC.

The chain is built from TRBV30 and TRBJ2-5, with D perhaps matching TRBD2 (6 bases). Per the germline V gene, CDR1 is GTSNPN and CDR2 is SVGIG (reference sequence). The CDR3 covers 13 residues. The ends were cut back, 3 bases at V and 5 bases at J, with 13 bases in the middle. In DNA, the CDR3 is TGTGCCTGGAGGGCCCCGGGAGCCGAGACCCAGTACTTC. This codes for CAWRAPGAETQYF.

The gene calls are TRBV5-1 and TRBJ2-7, with TRBD1 matching over 9 bases. The CDR3 is 15 amino acids. In germline, CDR1 is SGHRS, CDR2 YFSETQ. Losses at the gene ends were 3 bases for V and 2 bases for J; bases not matched to a gene: 6. The CDR3 region is CASSSTGQGTYEQYF. CDR3 sequence (DNA): TGCGCCAGCAGCTCGACGGGACAGGGAACCTACGAGCAGTACTTC.

This clone has more than one count but fewer than ten. The chain is built from TRBV14 and TRBJ2-7; D uncertain. Deletions cut 1 base from V and 5 bases from J, with 12 bases between. This CDR3 is 14 amino acids long. Germline CDR1 SGHDN, CDR2 FVKESK. CDR3 DNA sequence: TGTGCCAGCAGCCAAGGAGTATATCTCCACGAGCAGTACTTC. It specifies CASSQGVYLHEQYF.

The chain uses TRBV29-1 and TRBJ2-7; 11 bases align to TRBD1. The germline gives CDR1 SQVTM, CDR2 ANQGSEA. V was clipped by 3 bases and J by 3 bases; unmatched bases: 4. The length of the CDR3 is 14 residues. CDR3 sequence (DNA): TGCAGCGTTGAGGCGGGACAGGGGGTCTACGAGCAGTACTTC. It is translated as CSVEAGQGVYEQYF.

The chain employs TRBV1 and TRBJ2-7; TRBD2, the D gene given by the table, was not confirmed from the DNA. TRBV1 is designated a pseudogene. The CDR3 has 18 amino acids. The CDR3 DNA sequence: TGCACCAGCAGCCACGCCCCGACTAGCGGGATTAGGGGGTGGGAGCAGTACTTC. Its translation: CTSSHAPTSGIRGWEQYF.

The chain uses TRBV7-2 and TRBJ2-7; maybe TRBD2 (5 bases). V dropped 7 bases and J dropped 3 bases, with 13 bases sitting between them. The CDR3 sequence is 13 residues long. Germline V lookup: CDR1 SGHTA, CDR2 FQGNSA. As DNA, the CDR3 is TGTGCCAGCACCCCGGACTTCTTCTACGAGCAGTACTTC. It specifies CASTPDFFYEQYF.

The V gene is TRBV9, the J gene TRBJ1-1; D uncertain. Trimming removed 0 bases at V and 1 base at J, with 10 bases between. This CDR3 is 15 amino acids long. Germline V lookup: CDR1 SGDLS, CDR2 YYNGEE. CDR3 nucleotides: TGTGCCAGCAGCGTAGCGGAGACGGGGAACACTGAAGCTTTCTTT. Protein sequence: CASSVAETGNTEAFF. Using reference TRBV9 and TRBJ1-1 for the parts outside the CDR3, the full variable domain is DSGVTQTPKHLITATGQRVTLRCSPRSGDLSVYWYQQSLDQGLQFLIQYYNGEERAKGNILERFSAQQFPDLHSELNLSSLELGDSALYFCASSVAETGNTEAFFGQGTRLTVV.

This clone was observed a handful of times. The limits of the CDR3 on the DNA are not certain, so only TCRdb's listed CDR3 is given. J is TRBJ1-1 and V is TRBV10-3; the table's D call TRBD1 went unverified against the DNA. 12 amino acids form the CDR3, both terminal residues included. CDR1 is ENHRY, CDR2 SYGVKD, per germline. The CDR3 loop reads CAISEVGAGTFF.

This chain links TRBV6-1 with TRBJ1-5; D remains ambiguous. The germline V and J ends were trimmed by 6 bases and 4 bases, with 10 bases remaining between them. From germline, CDR1 is MNHNS and CDR2 SASEGT. The CDR3 has 13 residues. The CDR3 loop reads CASRVTLNQPQHF. CDR3 bases: TGTGCCAGCAGGGTGACACTTAATCAGCCCCAGCATTTT.

The CDR3 sequence is CASSSYRQGSTEAFF. Here the CDR3 DNA reads TGCGCCAGCAGCTCCTATCGACAGGGGTCCACTGAAGCTTTCTTT. The chain uses TRBV5-1 and TRBJ1-1; TRBD1 agrees at 8 bases. The CDR3 has 15 residues. Germline V CDR1 and CDR2: SGHRS, YFSETQ. V shed 3 bases and J 4 bases; nucleotides not matched to a gene: 8.

The chain links TRBV11-3 to TRBJ2-2, with D possibly matching TRBD1 (7 bases). CDR3 length: 17 residues. The V end lost 0 bases, the J end lost 3 bases, and 14 bases lay between the germline ends. Germline-derived CDR1 and CDR2 are SGHNT and YENEEA. CDR3 sequence: CASSLDASRGDTGELFF. CDR3 nucleotide sequence: TGTGCCAGCAGCTTAGATGCGAGCAGGGGGGACACCGGGGAGCTGTTTTTT.

This clone has more than one count but fewer than ten. The gene calls are TRBV10-3 and TRBJ2-6; 8 nucleotides align to TRBD1. V lost 11 bases to trimming and J lost 0 bases; unmatched junction nucleotides: 12. Germline CDR1 ENHRY, CDR2 SYGVKD. This CDR3 spans 17 amino acids. The CDR3 DNA sequence: TGTGCCTCCCGTCCCCAGGGGGCCAGCTCTGGGGCCAACGTCCTGACTTTC. Protein: CASRPQGASSGANVLTF.

The chain employs TRBV2 and TRBJ2-2; 11 bases are shared with TRBD1. The V gene's germline CDR1 is SNHLY and CDR2 FYNNEI. This CDR3 spans 15 amino acids. The junction had 6 bases not matched to a gene; V was cut back by 5 bases and J by 7 bases. In DNA form, the CDR3 reads TGTGCCAGCAGTAAAAGGACAGGGGGCGGCGGGGAGCTGTTTTTT. Amino acid sequence: CASSKRTGGGGELFF.

The rearrangement joins TRBV28 to TRBJ2-7, with a possible D match to TRBD1 (5 bases). Trimming cost V 6 bases and J 2 bases, with 14 bases left between them. CDR3 length: 14 amino acids. Germline CDR1 reads MDHEN; CDR2 reads SYDVKM. The CDR3 reads CASSGHSPTYEQYF. CDR3 DNA sequence: TGTGCCAGCAGCGGACACTCGCCGACCTACGAGCAGTACTTC.